The rows below give T cell receptor beta chains drawn from one sample of a study of Graves' ophthalmopathy and Graves' hyperthyroidism. Via MiXCR, TCRdb re-called the multiplex PCR reads, giving one row per CDR3 protein. The data show fewer than 650,000 distinct CDR3 sequences, roughly 20% seen once. The sequenced sample was peripheral blood. The receptors were gathered from a woman aged 18-29 years with stable Graves' hyperthyroidism. Some clones in this sample may be carry-over from other donors' samples. CDR3s include the opening cysteine and the closing phenylalanine or tryptophan. A D gene is named only where the DNA matches it firmly. Clone size appears in some rows only: once, few, many, or a class for an expanded clone.

TRBV6-1	TRBJ1-5	TRBD1	.	CASSPYQGASQPQHF	TGTGCCAGCAGTCCATACCAGGGGGCAAGTCAGCCCCAGCATTTT
TRBV29-1	TRBJ1-2	.	many	CSVDRAGYTF	TGCAGCGTTGATAGGGCTGGCTACACCTTC
TRBV27	TRBJ1-6	TRBD1	many	CASSWDRDSPLHF	TGTGCCAGCAGTTGGGACAGGGACTCACCCCTCCACTTT
TRBV12-3/TRBV12-4	TRBJ2-5	.	many	CASSQGRRQETQYF	TGTGCCAGCAGTCAGGGACGGAGACAAGAGACCCAGTACTTC
TRBV6-1	TRBJ2-7	.	many	CASSAPGGEEQYF	TGTGCCAGCAGTGCCCCGGGTGGGGAGGAGCAGTACTTC
TRBV12-3/TRBV12-4	TRBJ2-5	TRBD1	many	CASSLKDRDPYQETQYF	TGTGCCAGCAGTTTAAAGGACAGGGACCCCTACCAAGAGACCCAGTACTTC
TRBV20-1	TRBJ2-7	.	few	CSATSSRDISYEQYF	TGCAGTGCTACCTCCTCCCGGGACATCTCCTACGAGCAGTACTTC
TRBV12-3/TRBV12-4	TRBJ1-3	.	few	CASSTHSGNTIYF	TGTGCCAGCAGCACGCACTCTGGAAACACCATATATTTT
TRBV4-1	TRBJ2-5	TRBD2	once	CASSQRTSGRVETQYF	TGCGCCAGCAGCCAAAGGACTAGCGGGAGGGTTGAGACCCAGTACTTC
TRBV4-1	TRBJ1-6	.	.	CASSQGGLSPLHF	TGCGCCAGCAGCCAAGGGGGCTTGTCACCCCTCCACTTT
TRBV5-1	TRBJ1-1	.	many	CASSLEGGLRNTEAFF	TGCGCCAGCAGCTTGGAAGGGGGTTTAAGGAACACTGAAGCTTTCTTT
TRBV24-1	TRBJ1-5	.	once	CATSDRASNQPQHF	TGTGCCACCAGTGACAGGGCGAGCAATCAGCCCCAGCATTTT
TRBV2	TRBJ1-1	.	many	CARSPPDAGFTEAFF	TGTGCCAGATCTCCCCCCGACGCAGGGTTTACTGAAGCTTTCTTT
TRBV19	TRBJ1-6	.	many	CASSMGGNSPLHF	TGTGCCAGTAGTATGGGAGGGAATTCACCCCTCCACTTT
TRBV3-1	TRBJ2-5	.	few	CASSQERETQYF	TGTGCCAGCAGCCAAGAGAGGGAGACCCAGTACTTC
TRBV11-2	TRBJ1-2	TRBD1	many	CASSPGQAYGYTF	TGTGCCAGCAGCCCCGGACAGGCCTATGGCTACACCTTC
TRBV24-1	TRBJ1-5	.	few	CATSPGGVGNQPQHF	TGTGCCACCAGTCCGGGAGGGGTCGGCAATCAGCCCCAGCATTTT
TRBV12-3/TRBV12-4	TRBJ1-3	.	many	CASSLLSPNTIYF	TGTGCCAGCAGTTTACTGAGTCCGAACACCATATATTTT
TRBV2	TRBJ1-1	.	.	CASSEGFRGNTEAFF	TGTGCCAGCAGTGAAGGGTTTAGGGGGAACACTGAAGCTTTCTTT
TRBV6-5	TRBJ2-5	.	.	CASSYSRGGVGETQYF	TGTGCCAGCAGTTACTCTAGAGGGGGGGTCGGGGAGACCCAGTACTTC
TRBV12-3/TRBV12-4	TRBJ2-7	TRBD2	.	CASSSSLAGKTYEQYF	TGTGCCAGCAGTTCGTCTCTAGCGGGAAAAACCTACGAGCAGTACTTC
TRBV11-2	TRBJ2-5	TRBD2	.	CASSLLAGGYQETQYF	TGTGCCAGCAGCCTCTTAGCGGGGGGGTACCAAGAGACCCAGTACTTC
TRBV12-3/TRBV12-4	TRBJ2-1	TRBD1	.	CASSPGTGGYNEQFF	TGTGCCAGCAGTCCCGGGACAGGGGGGTACAATGAGCAGTTCTTC
TRBV6-5	TRBJ1-3	.	many	CASRGWRKPGGSGNTIYF	TGTGCCAGCAGGGGGTGGCGTAAACCTGGGGGCTCTGGAAACACCATATATTTT
TRBV4-2	TRBJ2-5	.	.	CASSQGPGQETQYF	TGTGCCAGCAGCCAAGGTCCAGGGCAGGAGACCCAGTACTTC
TRBV3-1	TRBJ2-5	.	many	CASSRGTNQETQYF	TGTGCCAGCAGCCGGGGGACAAACCAAGAGACCCAGTACTTC
TRBV19	TRBJ2-6	.	.	CASSIGTSGANVLTF	TGTGCCAGTAGTATAGGGACCTCTGGGGCCAACGTCCTGACTTTC
TRBV11-2	TRBJ2-5	.	once	CASSLGTPSYQETQYF	TGTGCCAGCAGCTTAGGGACTCCCTCGTACCAAGAGACCCAGTACTTC
TRBV12-5	TRBJ2-2	TRBD2	.	CASGLSGGRAGELFF	TGTGCTAGTGGACTTAGCGGGGGGCGGGCCGGGGAGCTGTTTTTT
TRBV2	TRBJ1-2	.	few	CASSESSHYGYTF	TGTGCCAGCAGTGAATCTTCCCACTATGGCTACACCTTC
TRBV18	TRBJ2-7	.	.	CASSPGLRTYEQYF	TGTGCCAGCTCACCCGGGTTAAGGACCTACGAGCAGTACTTC
TRBV5-1	TRBJ1-5	.	few	CASSYGSGGLDQPQHF	TGCGCCAGCAGCTACGGTTCTGGGGGGCTCGATCAGCCCCAGCATTTT
TRBV19	TRBJ1-1	TRBD1	.	CASSIVGQGYTEAFF	TGTGCCAGTAGTATAGTCGGACAGGGGTACACTGAAGCTTTCTTT
TRBV10-3	TRBJ2-7	TRBD1	.	CAISDTGTGIGEQYF	TGTGCCATCAGTGACACCGGGACAGGTATCGGAGAGCAGTACTTC
TRBV11-3	TRBJ2-5	.	.	CASSQGHGETQYF	TGTGCCAGCAGCCAGGGACACGGTGAGACCCAGTACTTC
TRBV12-3/TRBV12-4	TRBJ2-2	.	many	CASGRTANTGELFF	TGTGCCAGCGGCCGGACAGCGAACACCGGGGAGCTGTTTTTT
TRBV12-3/TRBV12-4	TRBJ2-7	TRBD1	many	CASSPDIQGADEQYF	TGTGCCAGCAGTCCCGACATACAGGGGGCTGACGAGCAGTACTTC
TRBV12-3/TRBV12-4	TRBJ1-5	.	many	CASSPNGVEQPQHF	TGTGCCAGCAGTCCTAACGGGGTTGAACAGCCCCAGCATTTT
TRBV5-1	TRBJ1-2	TRBD1	.	CASSLDRGRGNGYTF	TGCGCCAGCAGCTTGGACAGGGGGCGCGGGAACGGCTACACCTTC
TRBV14	TRBJ1-1	.	.	CASSQDPAGSNTEAFF	TGTGCCAGCAGCCAAGATCCCGCAGGGAGTAACACTGAAGCTTTCTTT
TRBV19	TRBJ2-5	TRBD2	many	CASSRWTSGGQETQYF	TGTGCCAGTAGTAGGTGGACTAGCGGGGGTCAAGAGACCCAGTACTTC
TRBV3-1	TRBJ2-2	.	few	CASSLPGKTGELFF	TGTGCCAGCAGCCTGCCGGGAAAAACCGGGGAGCTGTTTTTT
TRBV12-3/TRBV12-4	TRBJ2-5	TRBD2	many	CASSFGLAGVPRETQYF	TGTGCCAGCAGTTTCGGACTAGCGGGGGTACCCCGAGAGACCCAGTACTTC
TRBV12-3/TRBV12-4	TRBJ1-2	TRBD1	many	CASSPGQGGVGYTF	TGTGCCAGCAGCCCGGGACAGGGGGGGGTTGGCTACACCTTC
TRBV12-3/TRBV12-4	TRBJ2-7	.	few	CASTQSGGRRYEQYF	TGTGCCAGCACTCAGTCGGGGGGCAGGCGTTACGAGCAGTACTTC
TRBV25-1	TRBJ2-7	.	.	CASSEVSPGYEQYF	TGTGCCAGCAGTGAAGTGTCCCCAGGCTACGAGCAGTACTTC
TRBV5-1	TRBJ2-7	TRBD1	.	CASSPRTGVEEQYF	TGCGCCAGCAGCCCGCGGACAGGGGTCGAGGAGCAGTACTTC
TRBV18	TRBJ1-1	TRBD1	few	CASSSGTGTGGNTEAFF	TGTGCCAGCTCATCTGGAACCGGGACAGGGGGCAACACTGAAGCTTTCTTT
TRBV12-3/TRBV12-4	TRBJ2-5	.	many	CASSLVGPPQVTQYF	TGTGCCAGCAGTTTGGTGGGACCGCCCCAGGTGACCCAGTACTTC
TRBV6-5	TRBJ2-7	.	many	CASSYAGKEYEQYF	TGTGCCAGCAGCTACGCCGGGAAGGAGTACGAGCAGTACTTC
TRBV18	TRBJ1-5	.	many	CASSPPAWAGHQPQHF	TGTGCCAGCTCACCACCTGCATGGGCAGGGCATCAGCCCCAGCATTTT
TRBV30	TRBJ1-1	.	.	CAWSEGYTEAFF	TGTGCCTGGAGTGAGGGGTACACTGAAGCTTTCTTT
TRBV6-1	TRBJ1-6	.	many	CASRVSTDNSPLHF	TGTGCCAGCCGAGTATCTACGGATAATTCACCCCTCCACTTT
TRBV10-3	TRBJ1-2	.	many	CAISEKSGSYYGYTF	TGTGCCATCAGTGAGAAGAGCGGGTCGTACTATGGCTACACCTTC
TRBV12-5	TRBJ1-2	.	.	CAYGFGSNYGYTF	TGTGCTTACGGTTTTGGGAGTAACTATGGCTACACCTTC
TRBV25-1	TRBJ1-1	.	.	CASSESPSWTEAFF	TGTGCCAGCAGTGAATCTCCCAGTTGGACTGAAGCTTTCTTT